The 29 T cell receptor beta chains presented below share a single source sample, sequenced in a study of blood T cell repertoires in COVID-19. Some clones are missing from TCRdb's copy, which holds only in-frame ones; the method was immunoSEQ multiplex PCR. The sample has roughly 190,000 clones; less than 85% are singletons. Specimen: PBMCs or T cells enriched from blood (not recorded which). These receptors all stem from a woman in her 30s who had recovered from COVID-19.

This rearrangement joins TRBV12-3 or TRBV12-4 to TRBJ1-2; 7 bases map to TRBD1. CDR3 length: 12 residues. J lost 14 bases, V lost 5 bases, and 11 bases had no gene match. CDR3 sequence (DNA): TGTGCCAGCAGTCTCCCTCCGACAGGGCTTACCTTC. It yields the protein CASSLPPTGLTF.

The chain employs TRBV11-2 and TRBJ2-7, with 7 bases that match TRBD2. Trimming cost V 4 bases and J 0 bases; bases outside gene matches: 6. Germline loops: CDR1 SGHAT, CDR2 FQNNGV. The CDR3 has 15 amino acids. CDR3 sequence reads: CASSWNSGRSYEQYV. The CDR3 region has the DNA TGTGCCAGCAGCTGGAATAGCGGGCGCTCCTACGAGCAGTACGTC.

This clone showed up just a few times. V is TRBV7-9 and J is TRBJ2-7, with 7 bases that match TRBD1. The J segment lost 4 bases and the V segment lost 3 bases, leaving 6 bases of the junction unmatched. The CDR3 runs to 14 residues. Looked up from germline, CDR1 is SEHNR and CDR2 is FQNEAQ (reference sequence). CDR3 protein: CASSFWGTEYEQYV. The DNA for the CDR3 is TGTGCCAGCAGCTTTTGGGGGACAGAATACGAGCAGTACGTC.

V is TRBV23-1 and J is TRBJ1-6; D call uncertain. TRBV23-1 qualifies as an ORF whose function is uncertain. The V and J ends lost 2 bases and 0 bases respectively, with 14 bases between them. The CDR3 loop spans 18 amino acids. CDR3 protein: CASSQTQTQSSYNSPLHF. The CDR3 coding sequence is TGCGCCAGCAGTCAAACCCAAACACAGAGCTCCTATAATTCACCCCTCCACTTT.

The chain uses TRBV6-5 and TRBJ1-5, with 11 bases lining up with TRBD1. The CDR3 runs to 15 residues. Germline CDR1 MNHEY, CDR2 SVGAGI. V shed 4 bases, J shed 6 bases, and the junction held 5 bases outside the gene matches. The CDR3 protein is CASSFGTGGVQPQHF. CDR3 DNA sequence: TGTGCCAGCAGTTTCGGGACAGGGGGAGTTCAGCCCCAGCATTTT.

The chain recombines TRBV29-1 with TRBJ1-4, with D tentatively TRBD1 (5 bases). The germline V gene has CDR1 SQVTM and CDR2 ANQGSEA. Trimming pared 5 bases from V and 1 base from J, leaving 8 bases between. CDR3 size: 13 residues. The CDR3 nucleotides read TGCAGCGTTACCCAGGGAACTAATGAAAAACTGTTTTTT. It yields the protein CSVTQGTNEKLFF.

This chain uses TRBV5-5 with TRBJ1-2; D is possibly TRBD1 (5 bases). This CDR3 has 15 residues. Germline V CDR1 and CDR2: SGHKS, YYEKEE (reference sequence). V was pared by 0 bases and J by 2 bases, with 11 bases between. The CDR3 spells CASSLGAGPNYGYTF. The CDR3 bases are TGTGCCAGCAGCTTGGGCGCGGGGCCCAACTATGGCTACACCTTC.

A single count supports this clone. The chain links TRBV6-1 to TRBJ2-7; D call uncertain. Germline values: CDR1 MNHNS, CDR2 SASEGT. CDR3 length equals 13 residues. V was pared by 2 bases and J by 2 bases, with 7 bases between. Here the CDR3 DNA reads TGTGCCAGCAGTGAACGAGCTCCCTACGAGCAGTACTTC. Translated: CASSERAPYEQYF.

The CDR3 loop is CASSPPAGLLGEQFF. The CDR3 DNA is TGTGCCAGCAGCCCCCCGGCTGGACTCCTGGGTGAGCAGTTCTTC. The rearrangement links TRBV7-2 to TRBJ2-1; perhaps TRBD2 as D (5 bases). There are 15 residues in the CDR3. The V and J ends lost 5 bases and 9 bases respectively, with 20 bases between them. Per germline, CDR1 SGHTA and CDR2 FQGNSA.

The chain carries TRBV21-1 and TRBJ2-1; whether TRBD1, the table's D call, matches the DNA was not checked. TRBV21-1 represents a pseudogene. The CDR3 spans 18 residues. The CDR3 DNA follows: TGTGCCAGCCCAGCAGGACATCGGCGGGACAGATCCTACAATGAGCAGTTCTTC. Amino acids: CASPAGHRRDRSYNEQFF.

The chain uses TRBV9 and TRBJ1-2; no reliable D call. In germline, CDR1 is SGDLS, CDR2 YYNGEE. This CDR3 contains 11 residues. Trimming left V 3 bases short and J 6 bases short, with 6 bases between. The CDR3 spells CASSAQNGYTF. DNA of the CDR3: TGTGCCAGCAGCGCACAAAATGGCTACACCTTC.

The rearrangement joins TRBV11-2 to TRBJ2-7, with no clear D. The CDR3 is 14 amino acids. V was pared by 0 bases and J by 1 base, with 7 bases between. Germline values: CDR1 SGHAT, CDR2 FQNNGV. CDR3 loop: CASSLDTGSYEQYF. The CDR3 coding sequence is TGTGCCAGCAGCTTAGATACTGGTTCCTACGAGCAGTACTTC.

V is TRBV6-4 and J is TRBJ2-3, with D tentatively TRBD2 (5 bases). Germline CDR1 reads MRHNA; CDR2 reads SNTAGT. The CDR3 is 14 residues long. V dropped 2 bases and J dropped 3 bases, with 9 bases sitting between them. Here the CDR3 DNA reads TGTGCCAGCAGTGACGATGGGAGTACAGATACGCAGTATTTT. Its translation: CASSDDGSTDTQYF.

CDR3 sequence reads: CASSSQTSGRHNEQFF. The CDR3 nucleotides are TGTGCCAGCAGTTCTCAGACTAGCGGGCGACACAATGAGCAGTTCTTC. The gene calls are TRBV28 and TRBJ2-1, with 10 bases that match TRBD2. The V and J ends lost 4 bases and 5 bases, in that order; junction bases with no gene match: 8. Germline loops: CDR1 MDHEN, CDR2 SYDVKM. This CDR3 is 16 amino acids long.

The chain joins TRBV11-1 to TRBJ2-3; 11 bases map to TRBD2. Germline CDR1 reads SGHAT; CDR2 reads FQDESV (reference sequence). CDR3 length: 16 amino acids. J lost 5 bases, V lost 1 base, and 5 bases had no gene match. CDR3 bases: TGTGCCAGCAGCTTAGAACTAGCGGGAGAGAGAGATACGCAGTATTTT. Translated: CASSLELAGERDTQYF.

The chain has TRBV27 and TRBJ1-1; tentatively, D is TRBD1 (5 bases). The CDR3 totals 15 residues. V was shortened by 4 bases and J by 1 base, with 13 bases between the two germline ends. Germline loops: CDR1 MNHEY, CDR2 SMNVEV (reference sequence). CDR3 sequence: CASSWGMGGNTEAFF. For the CDR3, the DNA is TGTGCCAGCAGTTGGGGGATGGGGGGGAACACTGAAGCTTTCTTT.

The CDR3 bases are TGTGCCAGTAGTATTAATCCCACAGGGTCTCGTAATGAGCAGTTCTTC. This gives the protein CASSINPTGSRNEQFF. The chain links TRBV19 to TRBJ2-1, with D possibly TRBD1 on 6 matching bases. V lost 3 bases to trimming and J lost 7 bases, with 19 bases between them. CDR1 and CDR2 (germline): LNHDA, SQIVND (reference sequence). The CDR3 loop spans 16 amino acids. The full variable domain, completed using reference TRBV19 and TRBJ2-1, is DGGITQSPKYLFRKEGQNVTLSCEQNLNHDAMYWYRQDPGQGLRLIYYSQIVNDFQKGDIAEGYSVSREKKESFPLTVTSAQKNPTAFYLCASSINPTGSRNEQFFGPGTRLTVL.

This chain's CDR3 is CSASPLGRGKNIQYF. The DNA for the CDR3 is TGCAGTGCTAGTCCCTTAGGTCGGGGCAAAAACATTCAGTACTTC. The chain combines TRBV20-1 with TRBJ2-4; a weak D match, TRBD2 (5 bases). V was cut by 3 bases and J by 3 bases, with 15 bases left in between. The CDR3 is 15 residues long. Germline CDR1 is DFQATT and CDR2 is SNEGSKA (reference sequence).

The chain has TRBV7-9 and TRBJ2-3; D unclear. The length of the CDR3 is 16 residues. Per the germline V gene, CDR1 is SEHNR and CDR2 is FQNEAQ (reference sequence). V lost 7 bases and J 1 base, leaving 18 bases between the germline ends. DNA for the CDR3: TGTGCCAGCAAACCTACAGCCTATACCCGCACAGATACGCAGTATTTT. Translated: CASKPTAYTRTDTQYF.

This chain joins TRBV7-9 and TRBJ1-6; possibly TRBD1 for D (6 bases). V dropped 6 bases and J dropped 7 bases, with 13 bases sitting between them. In germline, CDR1 is SEHNR, CDR2 FQNEAQ (reference sequence). This CDR3 has 14 residues. The CDR3: CASRGEGGNSPLHF. The DNA of the CDR3 is TGTGCCAGCAGGGGGGAGGGGGGAAATTCACCCCTCCACTTT.

This CDR3 reads CASRGQDFSGNTIYF. CDR3 bases: TGTGCCAGCAGAGGACAGGACTTCTCTGGAAACACCATATATTTT. The rearrangement uses TRBV6-5 and TRBJ1-3; 7 positions agree with TRBD1. The germline CDR1 and CDR2 sequences are MNHEY and SVGAGI. Trimming removed 6 bases from V and 0 bases from J; junction bases left unmatched: 5. The CDR3 length is 15 residues.

The chain combines TRBV28 with TRBJ1-5; D unclear. V dropped 6 bases and J dropped 5 bases, with 20 bases sitting between them. Germline CDR1 is MDHEN and CDR2 is SYDVKM. The CDR3 sequence is 16 residues long. This CDR3 reads CASSRLGSNPYQPQHF. As DNA, the CDR3 is TGTGCCAGCAGCCGCCTCGGTAGCAACCCGTATCAGCCCCAGCATTTT.

The chain combines TRBV5-4 with TRBJ2-1, with 9 bases aligning to TRBD2. Germline CDR1 SGHNT, CDR2 YYREEE (reference sequence). The CDR3 consists of 16 residues. The junction had 8 bases not matched to a gene; V was cut back by 2 bases and J by 5 bases. CDR3 sequence (DNA): TGTGCCAGCAGCTTATTAGCGGGGGCTTTCGACAATGAGCAGTTCTTC. It yields the protein CASSLLAGAFDNEQFF. Full variable domain (outside the CDR3, taken from reference TRBV5-4 and TRBJ2-1): ETGVTQSPTHLIKTRGQQVTLRCSSQSGHNTVSWYQQALGQGPQFIFQYYREEENGRGNFPPRFSGLQFPNYSSELNVNALELDDSALYLCASSLLAGAFDNEQFFGPGTRLTVL.

V and J are TRBV15 and TRBJ1-6, with D unresolved. Germline V gives CDR1 LNHNV, CDR2 YYDKDF (reference sequence). V shed 2 bases and J shed 7 bases, with 15 bases lying between them. CDR3 size: 16 residues. For the CDR3, the DNA is TGTGCCACCAGCAGAAAATTCCGAGAACCAAATTCACCCCTCCACTTT. This translates into CATSRKFREPNSPLHF.

This chain joins TRBV6-4 and TRBJ1-5, with D possibly matching TRBD1 (6 bases). V dropped 2 bases and J dropped 9 bases, with 17 bases sitting between them. CDR1 and CDR2 from the germline V gene are MRHNA and SNTAGT. CDR3 length: 15 residues. The CDR3 DNA sequence: TGTGCCAGCAGTGACAGGGACACAGTCAGGCGGCCCCAGCATTTT. Its protein is CASSDRDTVRRPQHF.

The rearrangement joins TRBV5-1 to TRBJ1-6; tentative D call: TRBD1 (6 bases). CDR1 is SGHRS and CDR2 is YFSETQ in the germline V gene. V was shortened by 0 bases and J by 9 bases, with 7 bases between the two germline ends. The CDR3 has 13 amino acids. CDR3 amino acids: CASSLEGGSPLHF. CDR3 in DNA: TGCGCCAGCAGCTTGGAAGGGGGTTCACCCCTCCACTTT. The full variable domain, in which reference TRBV5-1 and TRBJ1-6 provide the parts outside the CDR3, is KAGVTQTPRYLIKTRGQQVTLSCSPISGHRSVSWYQQTPGQGLQFLFEYFSETQRNKGNFPGRFSGRQFSNSRSEMNVSTLELGDSALYLCASSLEGGSPLHFGNGTRLTVT.

The chain has TRBV5-1 and TRBJ2-1; 7 bases line up with TRBD2. Germline CDR1 reads SGHRS; CDR2 reads YFSETQ. Trimming cost V 0 bases and J 4 bases; bases outside gene matches: 4. The CDR3 spans 15 residues. The CDR3 loop is CASSLVGGVYNEQFF. In nucleotides, the CDR3 is TGCGCCAGCAGCTTGGTTGGGGGGGTTTACAATGAGCAGTTCTTC.

The chain uses TRBV11-1 and TRBJ2-7, with 9 bases identical to TRBD1. V shed 0 bases, J shed 2 bases, and the junction held 5 bases outside the gene matches. This CDR3 has 16 amino acids. In germline, CDR1 is SGHAT, CDR2 FQDESV (reference sequence). CDR3 in DNA: TGTGCCAGCAGCTTAGCCCTCGGGACAGGGACCTACGAGCAGTACTTC. It specifies CASSLALGTGTYEQYF.

The gene calls are TRBV28 and TRBJ1-3; the D is unclear. V was trimmed by 6 bases and J by 3 bases, leaving 12 bases between them. Germline CDR1 and CDR2: MDHEN and SYDVKM. The CDR3 is 14 amino acids. This CDR3 is CASSPTGFGNTIYF. CDR3 DNA sequence: TGTGCCAGCAGCCCGACGGGTTTTGGAAACACCATATATTTT.